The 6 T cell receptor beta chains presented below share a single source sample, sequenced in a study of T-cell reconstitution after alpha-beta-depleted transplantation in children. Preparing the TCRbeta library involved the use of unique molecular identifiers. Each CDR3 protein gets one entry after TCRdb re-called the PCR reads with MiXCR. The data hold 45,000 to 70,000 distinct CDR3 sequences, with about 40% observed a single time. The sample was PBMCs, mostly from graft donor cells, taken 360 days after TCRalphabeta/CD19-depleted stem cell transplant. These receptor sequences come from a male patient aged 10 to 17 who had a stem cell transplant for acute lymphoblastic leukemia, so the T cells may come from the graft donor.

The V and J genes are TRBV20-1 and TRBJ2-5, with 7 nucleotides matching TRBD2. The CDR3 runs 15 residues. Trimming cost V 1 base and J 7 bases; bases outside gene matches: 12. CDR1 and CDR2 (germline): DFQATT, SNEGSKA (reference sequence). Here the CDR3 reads CSARVSSGGAGTQYF. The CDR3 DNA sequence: TGCAGTGCTAGAGTCTCTAGCGGTGGGGCGGGGACCCAGTACTTC.

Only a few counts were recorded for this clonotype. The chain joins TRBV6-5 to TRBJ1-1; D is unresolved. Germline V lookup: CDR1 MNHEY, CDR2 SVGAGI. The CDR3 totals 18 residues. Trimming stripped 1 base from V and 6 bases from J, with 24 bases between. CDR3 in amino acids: CASSYYRLGPTHGAEAFF. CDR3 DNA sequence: TGTGCCAGCAGTTACTATCGTTTGGGCCCTACACACGGGGCTGAAGCTTTCTTT.

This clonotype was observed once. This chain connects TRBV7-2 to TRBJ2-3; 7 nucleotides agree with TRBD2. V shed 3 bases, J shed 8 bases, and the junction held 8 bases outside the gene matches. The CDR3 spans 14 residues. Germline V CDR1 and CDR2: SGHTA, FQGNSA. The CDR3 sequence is CASSLVPSGVTQYF. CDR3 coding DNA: TGTGCCAGCAGCTTGGTACCCAGCGGGGTTACGCAGTATTTT.

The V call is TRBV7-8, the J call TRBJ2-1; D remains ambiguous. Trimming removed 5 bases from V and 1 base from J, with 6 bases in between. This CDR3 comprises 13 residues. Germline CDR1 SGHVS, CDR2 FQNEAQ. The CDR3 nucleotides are TGTGCCAGCAGCGGCGGATCCTACAATGAGCAGTTCTTC. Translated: CASSGGSYNEQFF.

The CDR3 DNA is TGTGCCAGCAGTTTGGGGACACTGAACACCGGGGAGCTGTTTTTT. It codes for CASSLGTLNTGELFF. J is TRBJ2-2 and V is TRBV28; D perhaps matches TRBD1 (6 bases). V dropped 3 bases and J dropped 1 base, with 9 bases sitting between them. This CDR3 is 15 amino acids long. CDR1 and CDR2 from the germline V gene are MDHEN and SYDVKM.

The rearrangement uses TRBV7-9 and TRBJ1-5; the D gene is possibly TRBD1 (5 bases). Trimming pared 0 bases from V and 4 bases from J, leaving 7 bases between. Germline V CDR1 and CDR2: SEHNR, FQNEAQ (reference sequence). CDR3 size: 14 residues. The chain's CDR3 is CASSLAAGNQPQHF. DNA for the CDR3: TGTGCCAGCAGCTTAGCCGCAGGGAATCAGCCCCAGCATTTT.